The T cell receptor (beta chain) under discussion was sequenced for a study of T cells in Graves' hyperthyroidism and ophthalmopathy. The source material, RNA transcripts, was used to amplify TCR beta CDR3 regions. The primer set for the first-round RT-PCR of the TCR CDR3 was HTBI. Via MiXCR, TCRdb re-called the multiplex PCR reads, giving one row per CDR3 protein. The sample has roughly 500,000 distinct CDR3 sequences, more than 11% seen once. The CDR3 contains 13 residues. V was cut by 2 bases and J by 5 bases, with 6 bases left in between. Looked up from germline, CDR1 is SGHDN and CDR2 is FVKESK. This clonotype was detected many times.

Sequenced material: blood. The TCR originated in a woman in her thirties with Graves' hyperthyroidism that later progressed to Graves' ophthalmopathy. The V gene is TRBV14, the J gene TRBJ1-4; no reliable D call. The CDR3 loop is CASSQFRNEKLFF. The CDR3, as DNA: TGTGCCAGCAGCCAATTCAGAAATGAAAAACTGTTTTTT.